What follows are 19 T cell receptor beta chains derived from one specimen sequenced in a study of blood T cell repertoires in COVID-19. Method: immunoSEQ multiplex PCR; TCRdb's copy keeps in-frame clones and lacks some. The data hold approximately 250,000 clones, with about 81% observed a single time. The specimen sequenced was PBMCs or T cells enriched from blood (not recorded which). The receptors were sampled from a man aged 25-45 years with acute COVID-19.

V and J are TRBV19 and TRBJ2-1; D unresolved. This CDR3 is 14 amino acids long. Germline values: CDR1 LNHDA, CDR2 SQIVND (reference sequence). V shed 7 bases and J shed 5 bases, with 15 bases lying between them. CDR3 region: CASTWPGYNNEQFF. CDR3 nucleotide sequence: TGTGCCAGTACCTGGCCAGGTTATAACAATGAGCAGTTCTTC.

The gene calls are TRBV7-9 and TRBJ2-3; 8 positions match TRBD1. V shed 3 bases, J shed 4 bases, and the junction held 3 bases outside the gene matches. Germline CDR1 reads SEHNR; CDR2 reads FQNEAQ (reference sequence). The CDR3 sequence is 14 residues long. CDR3 sequence reads: CASSLTGVADTQYF. The CDR3 nucleotides are TGTGCCAGCAGCTTGACAGGGGTAGCAGATACGCAGTATTTT. The full variable domain, rest sourced from reference TRBV7-9 and TRBJ2-3, is DTGVSQNPRHKITKRGQNVTFRCDPISEHNRLYWYRQTLGQGPEFLTYFQNEAQLEKSRLLSDRFSAERPKGSFSTLEIQRTEQGDSAMYLCASSLTGVADTQYFGPGTRLTVL.

The sample holds one count of this clone. The DNA is omitted, as the CDR3 cannot be located on it reliably, and the CDR3 follows TCRdb's listing. The chain employs TRBV7-8 and TRBJ2-1; the D call of TRBD2 is as the table states it, not checked on the DNA. CDR1 is SGHVS, CDR2 FQNEAQ, per germline. Ends included, the CDR3 has 14 residues. CDR3 in amino acids: CASSSRDFGNEQFF.

This clone has just one count. The chain carries TRBV7-6 and TRBJ2-5; 16 nucleotides line up with TRBD2. The CDR3 is 16 amino acids. V lost 5 bases, J lost 4 bases, and 4 bases stayed unmatched. Germline assignment: CDR1 SGHVS and CDR2 FNYEAQ. The CDR3 is CASSQGLAGGPETQYF. The CDR3 DNA reads as TGTGCCAGCAGCCAGGGACTAGCGGGAGGGCCAGAGACCCAGTACTTC. Complete variable domain (other parts from reference TRBV7-6 and TRBJ2-5): GAGVSQSPRYKVTKRGQDVALRCDPISGHVSLYWYRQALGQGPEFLTYFNYEAQQDKSGLPNDRFSAERPEGSISTLTIQRTEQRDSAMYRCASSQGLAGGPETQYFGPGTRLLVL.

The V and J genes are TRBV28 and TRBJ1-5, with TRBD1 matching over 7 bases. V trimming: 6 bases; J trimming: 5 bases; junction bases outside the gene matches: 10. The CDR3 is 15 residues long. Germline V lookup: CDR1 MDHEN, CDR2 SYDVKM. The chain's CDR3 is CASRPDRVGDQPQHF. The CDR3 DNA reads as TGTGCCAGCAGACCCGACAGGGTGGGAGATCAGCCCCAGCATTTT.

This chain connects TRBV18 to TRBJ2-1, with 7 bases aligning to TRBD2. The V and J ends lost 1 base and 8 bases, in that order; junction bases with no gene match: 11. The germline V gene encodes CDR1 KGHSH and CDR2 LQKENI. There are 16 residues in the CDR3. CDR3 protein: CASSPRRGGRGDEQFF. As DNA, the CDR3 is TGTGCCAGCTCACCACGGAGGGGAGGGCGCGGCGATGAGCAGTTCTTC. Combining the CDR3 with reference TRBV18 and TRBJ2-1 gives the whole variable domain NAGVMQNPRHLVRRRGQEARLRCSPMKGHSHVYWYRQLPEEGLKFMVYLQKENIIDESGMPKERFSAEFPKEGPSILRIQQVVRGDSAAYFCASSPRRGGRGDEQFFGPGTRLTVL.

The gene calls are TRBV19 and TRBJ2-5, with 8 bases identical to TRBD1. The CDR3 is 15 amino acids. The junction had 9 bases not matched to a gene; V was cut back by 5 bases and J by 4 bases. CDR1 and CDR2 (germline): LNHDA, SQIVND (reference sequence). The CDR3 here is CASSAQTGVGETQYF. In DNA form, the CDR3 reads TGTGCCAGTAGTGCCCAGACAGGGGTAGGAGAGACCCAGTACTTC.

The chain employs TRBV25-1 and TRBJ2-6, with D possibly matching TRBD1 (6 bases). V shed 2 bases and J shed 12 bases, with 14 bases lying between them. Germline V CDR1 and CDR2: MGHDK, SYGVNS. CDR3 length: 14 amino acids. CDR3 sequence (DNA): TGTGCCAGCAGTGAAATTATGGGGGCAGTCGTCCTGACTTTC. This translates into CASSEIMGAVVLTF.

This clone was detected a few times. The CDR3 bases are TGCGCCAGCAGCTTGGCCGGGTCGGGGAATGAAAAACTGTTTTTT. This sequence encodes CASSLAGSGNEKLFF. The V and J genes are TRBV5-1 and TRBJ1-4; D uncertain. The CDR3 totals 15 residues. V gave up 0 bases and J gave up 5 bases, with 11 bases separating them. Germline lookup yields CDR1 SGHRS and CDR2 YFSETQ.

This chain joins TRBV5-5 and TRBJ1-4; D possibly corresponds to TRBD1 (6 bases). CDR1 and CDR2 (germline): SGHKS, YYEKEE (reference sequence). V lost 4 bases and J lost 6, with 25 bases in between. There are 18 residues in the CDR3. The DNA for the CDR3 is TGTGCCAGCAGCCGACCCCCCCAAAGGACAGCGGATTATGAAAAACTGTTTTTT. Translating gives CASSRPPQRTADYEKLFF. Full variable domain (rest looked up from reference TRBV5-5 and TRBJ1-4): DAGVTQSPTHLIKTRGQQVTLRCSPISGHKSVSWYQQVLGQGPQFIFQYYEKEERGRGNFPDRFSARQFPNYSSELNVNALLLGDSALYLCASSRPPQRTADYEKLFFGSGTQLSVL.

The chain couples TRBV9 to TRBJ2-1; D is ambiguous. V was clipped by 4 bases and J by 0 bases, with 14 bases between them. This CDR3 spans 16 amino acids. The germline gives CDR1 SGDLS, CDR2 YYNGEE. The CDR3: CASSPQTFSSYNEQFF. The CDR3 DNA reads TGTGCCAGCAGCCCCCAAACTTTTAGCTCCTACAATGAGCAGTTCTTC.

The chain employs TRBV28 and TRBJ1-5; possible D gene TRBD1, 6 bases. This CDR3 is 13 amino acids long. Trimming pared 8 bases from V and 3 bases from J, leaving 11 bases between. CDR1 is MDHEN and CDR2 is SYDVKM in the germline V gene. The CDR3 DNA reads as TGTGCCAGCGAGGGGGGGATCAATCAGCCCCAGCATTTT. Translated, it gives CASEGGINQPQHF.

This clone occurred a few times. V is TRBV6-6 and J is TRBJ1-5; D remains unclear. The V end was cut by 6 bases, the J end by 0 bases, with 9 bases between. Germline lookup yields CDR1 MNHNY and CDR2 SVGAGI (reference sequence). This CDR3 spans 14 amino acids. CDR3 residues: CASSYLVSNQPQHF. As DNA, the CDR3 is TGTGCCAGCAGCTACCTTGTTAGCAATCAGCCCCAGCATTTT.

This chain uses TRBV7-9 with TRBJ2-1; TRBD1 agrees at 9 bases. With 7 bases clipped from V and 4 bases from J, the junction kept 8 bases outside the gene matches. The CDR3 totals 15 residues. Germline V gene lookup returns CDR1 SEHNR and CDR2 FQNEAQ (reference sequence). CDR3 sequence reads: CASTKGTGPYNEQFF. The DNA for the CDR3 is TGTGCCAGCACCAAAGGGACAGGGCCTTACAATGAGCAGTTCTTC.

This chain uses TRBV27 with TRBJ1-2; weak D call: TRBD1 (6 bases). Looked up from germline, CDR1 is MNHEY and CDR2 is SMNVEV (reference sequence). V was pared by 6 bases and J by 5 bases, with 19 bases between. This CDR3 is 15 amino acids long. CDR3 protein: CASSQNLGANYGYTF. The DNA of the CDR3 is TGTGCCAGCAGCCAGAACTTGGGGGCGAATTATGGCTACACCTTC.

The V gene is TRBV24-1, the J gene TRBJ1-2, with 8 bases matching TRBD1. Germline assignment: CDR1 KGHDR and CDR2 SFDVKD. This CDR3 is built from 15 residues. V shed 4 bases and J 1 base; nucleotides not matched to a gene: 4. DNA of the CDR3: TGTGCCACCAGTGACGGGACAGGTCATAACTATGGCTACACCTTC. As protein: CATSDGTGHNYGYTF.

This sequence joins TRBV6-5 and TRBJ2-3; D not certain. Germline assignment: CDR1 MNHEY and CDR2 SVGAGI. This CDR3 comprises 15 residues. Between the trimmed V and J ends, which lost 6 bases and 3 bases, there was a span of 16 bases. CDR3 in DNA: TGTGCCAGCAGGACTGACGACGTAAAGACAGATACGCAGTATTTT. It specifies CASRTDDVKTDTQYF.

This clone has only a few counts. Other DNA sequences in this sample translate to the same CDR3. This rearrangement joins TRBV9 to TRBJ1-2, with D possibly TRBD1 on 6 matching bases. The V end was cut by 0 bases, the J end by 8 bases, with 11 bases between. This CDR3 contains 13 residues. From germline, CDR1 is SGDLS and CDR2 YYNGEE. CDR3 coding DNA: TGTGCCAGCAGCGTAGAACAGGGTTACGGCTACACCTTC. Protein: CASSVEQGYGYTF.

The rearrangement uses TRBV5-1 and TRBJ2-2; maybe TRBD1 (5 bases). CDR1 SGHRS and CDR2 YFSETQ come from the germline V gene. The CDR3 sequence is 15 residues long. V was trimmed by 0 bases and J by 4 bases, leaving 10 bases between them. CDR3 coding DNA: TGCGCCAGCAGCTTGGGTGGGGCTACCACCGGGGAGCTGTTTTTT. It codes for CASSLGGATTGELFF.